This T cell receptor (beta chain) derives from a study of blood T cell repertoires in COVID-19. Study background: Samples of COVID-19 (acute and convalescent) were obtained from the United States, Italy and Spain. From T cells, B-cell-depleted T cells, or PBMCs came the material, which was cDNA or gDNA.

In the original processing: Reference gene primer amplification yielded estimated nucleated cell counts. Assay: immunoSEQ multiplex PCR; the TCRdb copy retains only in-frame clones and omits some. V and J calls plus clone size are reproduced from that table; the DNA served to infer D and trimming. The data contain tens of thousands of clones, roughly 82% of them seen just once; the ten biggest clones take up approximately 1.2%. V was clipped by 8 bases and J by 7 bases, with 15 bases between them. CDR1 and CDR2 (germline): SNHLY, FYNNEI. This CDR3 is built from 13 residues. Specimen: peripheral blood. The chain combines TRBV2 with TRBJ1-5, with a tentative D call TRBD1 (5 bases). The sequence was obtained from a woman older than 75 with acute or convalescent COVID-19. The DNA for the CDR3 is TGTGCCAGCCTTCCAGGGTTCCAACAGCCCCAGCATTTT. Amino acid sequence: CASLPGFQQPQHF.